This is a list of T cell receptor beta chains from one sample in a study of response to subunit inactivated influenza vaccine. Using its own MiXCR run on the RT-PCR reads, TCRdb lists one record per CDR3 protein. This sample has hundreds of thousands of distinct CDR3 sequences, with less than 30% found just once. The input for sequencing was CD4+ T cells sorted from PBMCs, taken approximately 5 days after vaccination. Receptors were obtained from a middle-aged man who received an inactivated influenza vaccine. Each CDR3 is given with its conserved first and last residue. The D gene is left open where the match is weak. Clone size is not always given. Where it is, it says once, few, many or a class for expanded clones.

len	v_gene	abundance	j_gene	d_gene	CDR3aa	CDR3nt
15	TRBV7-9	few	TRBJ1-6	.	CASSLASTNSSPLHF	TGTGCCAGCAGCTTAGCCTCCACCAATTCTTCACCCCTCCACTTT
16	TRBV20-1	many	TRBJ2-1	TRBD1	CSARVPGQGRVDEQFF	TGCAGTGCTAGAGTTCCCGGACAGGGAAGAGTCGATGAGCAGTTCTTC
12	TRBV20-1	few	TRBJ1-5	TRBD1	CSAMTGNQPQHF	TGCAGTGCTATGACAGGGAATCAGCCCCAGCATTTT
16	TRBV5-1	.	TRBJ2-3	TRBD1	CASSPRDRGPADTQYF	TGCGCCAGCAGCCCCCGGGACAGGGGGCCGGCAGATACGCAGTATTTT
15	TRBV9	.	TRBJ2-1	TRBD2	CASSTSGFSYNEQFF	TGTGCCAGCAGCACTAGCGGATTCTCCTACAATGAGCAGTTCTTC
13	TRBV6-1	.	TRBJ1-5	TRBD1	CASSTGAGQPQHF	TGTGCCAGCAGTACAGGGGCGGGTCAGCCCCAGCATTTT
13	TRBV18	few	TRBJ2-7	.	CASSQATNYEQYF	TGTGCCAGCTCCCAGGCTACCAACTACGAGCAGTACTTC
17	TRBV7-9	few	TRBJ2-3	TRBD2	CASSPTPILAGLNTQYF	TGTGCCAGCAGCCCGACTCCGATTCTAGCGGGGCTAAATACGCAGTATTTT
16	TRBV11-2	.	TRBJ2-2	TRBD1	CASSLTGGSVTGELFF	TGTGCCAGCAGCCTAACAGGGGGCTCGGTCACCGGGGAGCTGTTTTTT
15	TRBV3-1	.	TRBJ1-2	.	CASSPPGGGAYGYTF	TGTGCCAGTAGTCCCCCCGGAGGAGGGGCCTATGGCTACACCTTC
14	TRBV7-2	.	TRBJ2-3	TRBD2	CASSWASSGDTQYF	TGTGCCAGCAGCTGGGCTTCTAGCGGTGATACGCAGTATTTT
14	TRBV18	.	TRBJ2-1	.	CASSAGASYNEQFF	TGTGCCAGCTCAGCAGGGGCCTCGTACAATGAGCAGTTCTTC
14	TRBV6-2/TRBV6-3	once	TRBJ2-5	.	CASSYEARGVTQYF	TGTGCCAGCAGTTACGAGGCTAGGGGGGTGACCCAGTACTTC
13	TRBV29-1	few	TRBJ1-1	TRBD1	CSVGTGQGTEAFF	TGCAGCGTGGGGACAGGGCAAGGCACTGAAGCTTTCTTT
15	TRBV7-2	.	TRBJ2-3	.	CASSLTILRTDTQYF	TGTGCCAGCAGCTTAACAATTCTTCGCACAGATACGCAGTATTTT
15	TRBV29-1	.	TRBJ2-3	TRBD1	CSVQPWDRGTDTQYF	TGCAGCGTCCAGCCATGGGACAGGGGGACAGATACGCAGTATTTT
15	TRBV6-5	.	TRBJ1-1	.	CASSYSERGNTEAFF	TGTGCCAGCAGTTACTCGGAAAGGGGGAACACTGAAGCTTTCTTT
14	TRBV5-1	few	TRBJ2-5	.	CASSLVTGRETQYF	TGCGCCAGCAGCTTGGTGACAGGGAGGGAGACCCAGTACTTC
13	TRBV6-2/TRBV6-3	few	TRBJ2-7	.	CASSSPGEYEQYF	TGTGCCAGCAGTTCCCCCGGGGAATACGAGCAGTACTTC
13	TRBV6-5	.	TRBJ1-1	.	CASSYSVGTGTFF	.
14	TRBV7-2	.	TRBJ2-1	TRBD1	CASSPNQGENEQFF	TGTGCCAGCAGCCCAAATCAGGGGGAGAATGAGCAGTTCTTC
18	TRBV3-1	.	TRBJ2-2	TRBD2	CATTQEIPSGANTGELFF	TGTGCCACCACCCAAGAGATCCCTAGCGGGGCGAACACCGGGGAGCTGTTTTTT
13	TRBV3-1	.	TRBJ1-1	.	CASSQDARTEAFF	TGTGCCAGCAGCCAAGACGCTCGTACTGAAGCTTTCTTT
16	TRBV7-2	.	TRBJ2-1	TRBD2	CASSLLTSGSRYEQFF	TGTGCCAGCAGCTTATTGACTAGCGGGAGTAGGTATGAGCAGTTCTTC
16	TRBV24-1	.	TRBJ2-5	TRBD2	CATSDPPGGTKETQYF	TGTGCCACCAGTGACCCGCCCGGGGGGACCAAAGAGACCCAGTACTTC
15	TRBV5-1	many	TRBJ2-3	TRBD1	CASSLAGTGTDTQYF	TGCGCCAGCAGCTTGGCCGGGACAGGGACAGATACGCAGTATTTT
12	TRBV10-3	.	TRBJ2-7	TRBD2	CAISDPGLPQYF	TGTGCCATCAGTGATCCGGGACTACCGCAGTACTTC